Presented here are 26 T cell receptor beta chains from one specimen sequenced in a study of blood T cell repertoires in COVID-19. Some clones are missing from TCRdb's copy, which holds only in-frame ones; the method was immunoSEQ multiplex PCR. This sample has 360,000 or so clones, with nearly 90% found just once. Material: peripheral blood. The receptors originated from a man between 18 and 35 years old with active or convalescent COVID-19.

V is TRBV4-1 and J is TRBJ2-2; weak D call: TRBD1 (6 bases). CDR1 MGHRA and CDR2 YSYEKL come from the germline V gene. The CDR3 runs to 15 residues. The V end lost 1 base, the J end lost 3 bases, and 9 bases lay between the germline ends. CDR3 sequence (DNA): TGCGCCAGCAGCCAAGTTCCAGGGGACACCGGGGAGCTGTTTTTT. Amino acid sequence: CASSQVPGDTGELFF.

The chain recombines TRBV7-8 with TRBJ2-5; D possibly corresponds to TRBD2 (6 bases). Germline V gives CDR1 SGHVS, CDR2 FQNEAQ. With 5 bases removed from V and 5 bases from J, the gap between germline ends came to 15 bases. This CDR3 comprises 14 residues. In DNA form, the CDR3 reads TGTGCCAGCAGCCCGCCGGGGGTTGGGGAGACCCAGTACTTC. Translated: CASSPPGVGETQYF.

CDR3 sequence: CASSWVTQSGELFF. The DNA of the CDR3 is TGTGCCAGCAGCTGGGTGACACAGAGCGGGGAGCTGTTTTTT. The chain carries TRBV7-2 and TRBJ2-2, with D unresolved. Germline-derived CDR1 and CDR2 are SGHTA and FQGNSA. The CDR3 spans 14 residues. V lost 4 bases and J lost 7, with 13 bases in between.

The rearrangement uses TRBV19 and TRBJ2-7; 11 positions agree with TRBD1. Per the germline V gene, CDR1 is LNHDA and CDR2 is SQIVND (reference sequence). CDR3 length: 15 residues. The V gene end was trimmed by 1 base and the J gene end by 3 bases; junction bases not matched to a gene: 2. Here the CDR3 reads CASSIGTGGFYEQYF. The CDR3, as DNA: TGTGCCAGTAGTATAGGGACAGGGGGCTTCTACGAGCAGTACTTC.

The V call is TRBV9, the J call TRBJ2-1; the match to TRBD1 covers 7 bases. V trimming: 3 bases; J trimming: 10 bases; junction bases outside the gene matches: 16. Germline values: CDR1 SGDLS, CDR2 YYNGEE. There are 16 residues in the CDR3. CDR3: CASSGRQGRALVEQFF. For the CDR3, the DNA is TGTGCCAGCAGCGGCAGACAGGGAAGGGCCTTGGTCGAGCAGTTCTTC.

This clone was counted between two and nine times. V gene TRBV12-3 or TRBV12-4 combines with J gene TRBJ2-7; D not resolved. Between the trimmed V and J ends, which lost 3 bases and 3 bases, there was a span of 9 bases. CDR3 length equals 13 residues. The CDR3 region is CASSFGTVYEQYF. CDR3 bases: TGTGCCAGCAGTTTTGGTACGGTCTACGAGCAGTACTTC.

This chain uses TRBV19 with TRBJ2-1; no definite D call. The CDR3 runs 12 residues. Germline V gene data show CDR1 as LNHDA and CDR2 as SQIVND (reference sequence). V was pared by 3 bases and J by 8 bases, with 8 bases between. The CDR3 sequence: CASSILVHEQFF. DNA of the CDR3: TGTGCCAGTAGTATTTTAGTTCATGAGCAGTTCTTC.

The rearrangement links TRBV3-1 (or the pseudogene TRBV3-2) to TRBJ1-2; tentative D call: TRBD1 (5 bases). The CDR3 spans 16 residues. From germline, CDR1 is LGHDT and CDR2 YNNKEL (reference sequence). V was clipped by 0 bases and J by 0 bases, with 11 bases between them. The CDR3 loop is CASSQEGTAANYGYTF. CDR3 sequence (DNA): TGTGCCAGCAGCCAAGAAGGGACTGCCGCTAACTATGGCTACACCTTC.

The chain couples TRBV3-1 (or the pseudogene TRBV3-2) to TRBJ2-7, with 11 positions matching TRBD2. Germline V lookup: CDR1 LGHDT, CDR2 YNNKEL (reference sequence). The CDR3 contains 15 residues. Trimming at V came to 0 bases and at J to 3 bases, leaving 1 base not matched to a gene. CDR3 loop: CASSQELAGVYEQYF. Written as DNA, the CDR3 is TGTGCCAGCAGCCAAGAACTAGCGGGGGTCTACGAGCAGTACTTC.

J is TRBJ2-7 and V is TRBV18; TRBD1 matches at 7 bases. Trimming removed 3 bases from V and 5 bases from J; junction bases left unmatched: 7. The length of the CDR3 is 14 residues. Per germline, CDR1 KGHSH and CDR2 LQKENI. The CDR3 sequence is CASSPPGQLDEQYF. The CDR3 DNA sequence: TGTGCCAGCTCACCTCCGGGACAGCTCGACGAGCAGTACTTC.

This chain joins TRBV18 and TRBJ2-7; D may be TRBD1 (6 bases). CDR3 length: 14 amino acids. Germline V gene sequence: CDR1 KGHSH, CDR2 LQKENI. Trimming took 3 bases from V and 3 from J, leaving 12 bases between them. In DNA, the CDR3 is TGTGCCAGCTCACCCACCCCAGGGGTCTACGAGCAGTACTTC. The encoded protein is CASSPTPGVYEQYF.

The count of this clone is one. The V gene is TRBV15, the J gene TRBJ1-1, with 9 bases that match TRBD1. The V and J ends lost 3 bases and 3 bases, in that order; junction bases with no gene match: 11. The CDR3 has 17 amino acids. Per the germline V gene, CDR1 is LNHNV and CDR2 is YYDKDF (reference sequence). DNA of the CDR3: TGTGCCACCAGCAGGACCGGGACAGGGCTAAGGTACACTGAAGCTTTCTTT. It is translated as CATSRTGTGLRYTEAFF.

The chain carries TRBV6-2 or TRBV6-3 and TRBJ1-2; 7 nucleotides align to TRBD1. Unmatched junction bases numbered 5, after V lost 2 bases and J lost 2 bases. The CDR3 is 15 residues long. Looked up from germline, CDR1 is MNHEY and CDR2 is SVGEGT. This CDR3 reads CASSYTGQANYGYTF. In DNA, the CDR3 is TGTGCCAGCAGTTACACCGGACAGGCCAACTATGGCTACACCTTC.

V is TRBV24-1 and J is TRBJ2-1; tentatively, D is TRBD2 (6 bases). The CDR3 is made up of 12 amino acids. In germline, CDR1 is KGHDR, CDR2 SFDVKD. V was pared by 4 bases and J by 10 bases, with 10 bases between. The CDR3 DNA follows: TGTGCCACCAGTGACCGAGGGAGGGAGCAGTTCTTC. It is translated as CATSDRGREQFF.

This clone came up a few times. This chain connects TRBV2 to TRBJ1-2; D is uncertain. The CDR3 is 15 amino acids. Trimming shortened V by 3 bases and J by 5 bases, and 16 bases separated the two germline ends. Germline-derived CDR1 and CDR2 are SNHLY and FYNNEI. The CDR3 is CASSEERGSGYGYTF. CDR3 sequence (DNA): TGTGCCAGCAGTGAGGAACGGGGATCTGGGTATGGCTACACCTTC. Complete variable domain (other parts from reference TRBV2 and TRBJ1-2): EPEVTQTPSHQVTQMGQEVILRCVPISNHLYFYWYRQILGQKVEFLVSFYNNEISEKSEIFDDQFSVERPDGSNFTLKIRSTKLEDSAMYFCASSEERGSGYGYTFGSGTRLTVV.

The chain joins TRBV3-1 (or the pseudogene TRBV3-2) to TRBJ2-7, with 10 bases lining up with TRBD1. The V segment lost 3 bases and the J segment 0 bases; nucleotides outside the gene matches: 11. This CDR3 comprises 18 residues. Germline CDR1 is LGHDT and CDR2 is YNNKEL (reference sequence). The CDR3 bases are TGTGCCAGCAGCCATAGGACAGGGGGACTACCTACCTCCTACGAGCAGTACTTC. It codes for CASSHRTGGLPTSYEQYF.

The CDR3 sequence is CASSLGGEVGNYGYTF. CDR3 nucleotide sequence: TGTGCCAGCAGTCTCGGGGGGGAGGTTGGTAACTATGGCTACACCTTC. V gene TRBV28 combines with J gene TRBJ1-2; TRBD1 is a possible D gene (5 bases). Trimming took off 5 bases at V and 1 base at J, with 17 bases between the two ends. Germline V lookup: CDR1 MDHEN, CDR2 SYDVKM. The CDR3 totals 16 residues.

The chain links TRBV11-2 to TRBJ1-5; unclear D gene. The CDR3 extends over 15 amino acids. The V and J ends lost 0 bases and 4 bases respectively, with 10 bases between them. CDR1 SGHAT and CDR2 FQNNGV come from the germline V gene. CDR3 nucleotide sequence: TGTGCCAGCAGCTTAGATGGGCGTGGGAATCAGCCCCAGCATTTT. Protein sequence: CASSLDGRGNQPQHF. The whole variable domain, filled in from reference TRBV11-2 and TRBJ1-5, reads EAGVAQSPRYKIIEKRQSVAFWCNPISGHATLYWYQQILGQGPKLLIQFQNNGVVDDSQLPKDRFSAERLKGVDSTLKIQPAKLEDSAVYLCASSLDGRGNQPQHFGDGTRLSIL.

The J gene is TRBJ1-1, the V gene TRBV6-5; 7 nucleotides match TRBD1. Germline loops: CDR1 MNHEY, CDR2 SVGAGI. The CDR3 loop spans 13 amino acids. Trimming cost V 6 bases and J 5 bases; bases outside gene matches: 6. The CDR3 DNA reads TGTGCCAGCAGCTCCGACAGGGCGACTGAAGCTTTCTTT. Residues: CASSSDRATEAFF.

This clone has only a few counts. The genes are TRBV6-5 and TRBJ1-2, with 8 bases fitting TRBD1. The CDR3 covers 14 residues. V was pared by 8 bases and J by 5 bases, with 10 bases of the junction left unmatched. Germline V CDR1 and CDR2: MNHEY, SVGAGI. This CDR3 is CASGYTGQAYGYTF. DNA of the CDR3: TGTGCCAGCGGATACACGGGACAGGCGTATGGCTACACCTTC.

The CDR3 coding sequence is TGTGCCAGCAGCTCCCCTGGCAACAATGAGCAGTTCTTC. This codes for CASSSPGNNEQFF. The V and J genes are TRBV6-5 and TRBJ2-1; no firm D call. The germline gives CDR1 MNHEY, CDR2 SVGAGI. The CDR3 extends over 13 amino acids. V was cut by 6 bases and J by 5 bases, with 11 bases left in between.

The table lists this clone with a count of one. The chain is built from TRBV5-4 and TRBJ2-5; 9 bases align to TRBD2. Germline assignment: CDR1 SGHNT and CDR2 YYREEE (reference sequence). CDR3 length: 15 residues. V lost 2 bases to trimming and J lost 5 bases; unmatched junction nucleotides: 7. The CDR3 here is CASSFLRAGGETQYF. In DNA form, the CDR3 reads TGTGCCAGCAGCTTTCTGCGAGCGGGAGGCGAGACCCAGTACTTC.

The chain recombines TRBV24-1 with TRBJ2-5; TRBD1 matches 7 bases. The V gene's germline CDR1 is KGHDR and CDR2 SFDVKD. CDR3 size: 16 residues. V dropped 3 bases and J dropped 7; count of bases not matched to a gene: 13. The CDR3 DNA sequence: TGTGCCACCAGTGATCCCTGGCAGGGGGTTCAGGGGACCCAGTACTTC. Residues: CATSDPWQGVQGTQYF.

This clone was found once. J is TRBJ1-5 and V is TRBV6-6; possible D gene TRBD1, 6 bases. The V gene's germline CDR1 is MNHNY and CDR2 SVGAGI (reference sequence). Trimming removed 7 bases from V and 4 bases from J, with 14 bases in between. The CDR3 length is 14 residues. The CDR3 sequence: CASTPKTGNQPQHF. The CDR3 nucleotides read TGTGCCAGCACCCCGAAGACAGGAAATCAGCCCCAGCATTTT.

This chain connects TRBV27 to TRBJ2-7; 8 nucleotides match TRBD1. CDR3 length: 17 amino acids. J gave up 4 bases and V 0 bases, and 11 bases lay outside the gene matches. The germline V gene encodes CDR1 MNHEY and CDR2 SMNVEV (reference sequence). CDR3 amino acids: CASSLSWETGVRYEQYF. The DNA for the CDR3 is TGTGCCAGCAGTTTATCTTGGGAGACAGGGGTCAGGTACGAGCAGTACTTC.

Only a few counts were recorded for this clone. The chain carries TRBV19 and TRBJ1-5; D possibly corresponds to TRBD1 (5 bases). Germline V gene data show CDR1 as LNHDA and CDR2 as SQIVND (reference sequence). There are 15 residues in the CDR3. Trimming cost V 4 bases and J 2 bases, with 12 bases left between them. This CDR3 is CASSRAIQGNQPQHF. The CDR3 nucleotides are TGTGCCAGTAGTAGGGCGATACAGGGCAATCAGCCCCAGCATTTT.